This T cell receptor beta chain originates from a study of blood T cell repertoires in COVID-19. Study information: Both acute and convalescent COVID-19 samples were obtained from the United States, Italy and Spain. Sources were T cells, B-cell-depleted T cells, or PBMCs; the material itself was cDNA or gDNA.

Per the authors' pipeline: Estimates of nucleated cell counts were drawn from the amplification of reference gene primers. Assay: immunoSEQ multiplex PCR; the TCRdb copy retains only in-frame clones and omits some. That table furnishes V, J and clone size, whereas the DNA furnished D and trimming. Here the sample spans over 45,000 clones, 88% being singletons. Germline V CDR1 and CDR2: SGHRS, YFSETQ. The CDR3 totals 15 residues. V dropped 4 bases and J dropped 8; count of bases not matched to a gene: 10. The receptor's source is a man between 60 and 70 years old with active COVID-19. The genes are TRBV5-1 and TRBJ2-1; 9 bases are shared with TRBD2. Sequencing input: peripheral blood. CDR3 DNA sequence: TGCGCCAGCAGCATCGGGACTAGCCAAGGCCATGAGCAGTTCTTC. Protein: CASSIGTSQGHEQFF.